Below, 30 T cell receptor beta chains from the same sample are listed, as sequenced in a study of chemoradiotherapy in HPV16-positive cancers. The assay was immunoSEQ multiplex PCR, and TCRdb's table has in-frame clones only and misses some. The profile shows roughly 15,000 clones, about four fifths of them singletons. The sample here was taken from a patient who underwent chemoradiotherapy. The receptor set was obtained from a human donor with HPV-associated anogenital cancer.

The chain has TRBV19 and TRBJ1-1; no reliable D call. Germline values: CDR1 LNHDA, CDR2 SQIVND (reference sequence). The CDR3 spans 12 residues. Trimming pared 5 bases from V and 10 bases from J, leaving 14 bases between. CDR3 sequence (DNA): TGTGCCAGTAGTTTTTCGTTGGAGGGAGCTTTCTTT. Its translation is CASSFSLEGAFF.

This clone was counted once. The chain is built from TRBV6-5 and TRBJ1-1, with a possible D match to TRBD1 (6 bases). This CDR3 is built from 15 residues. Per germline, CDR1 MNHEY and CDR2 SVGAGI. V lost 0 bases and J 6 bases, leaving 14 bases between the germline ends. The CDR3 is CASSYSGGFLAEAFF. The CDR3 coding sequence is TGTGCCAGCAGTTACTCGGGGGGCTTTTTGGCTGAAGCTTTCTTT.

The gene calls are TRBV5-1 and TRBJ2-4; 12 bases are shared with TRBD1. Germline V gene data show CDR1 as SGHRS and CDR2 as YFSETQ. The CDR3 spans 16 residues. Losses at the gene ends were 4 bases for V and 8 bases for J; bases not matched to a gene: 10. The CDR3 nucleotides are TGCGCCAGCAGCCCTGGAGCCGGGACAGGGGGCCACATTCAGTACTTC. This gives the protein CASSPGAGTGGHIQYF.

The chain joins TRBV23-1 to TRBJ1-5; D gene ambiguous. TRBV23-1 is treated as an ORF (open reading frame) with a function not yet certain. The CDR3 runs 14 residues. The V and J ends lost 4 bases and 0 bases respectively, with 7 bases between them. Here the CDR3 DNA reads TGCGCCAGCAGTCGGATTTATAGCAATCAGCCCCAGCATTTT. Translated: CASSRIYSNQPQHF.

This clone appeared a few times. This CDR3 is also generated by other DNA sequences in the sample. The chain is built from TRBV7-9 and TRBJ2-3; D is perhaps TRBD1 (5 bases). The CDR3 loop spans 14 amino acids. Germline lookup yields CDR1 SEHNR and CDR2 FQNEAQ (reference sequence). Trimming removed 3 bases at V and 2 bases at J, with 9 bases between. The CDR3 reads CASSLAGHTDTQYF. CDR3 nucleotide sequence: TGTGCCAGCAGCTTGGCAGGGCACACAGATACGCAGTATTTT. The variable domain in full, with the rest retrieved from reference TRBV7-9 and TRBJ2-3, is DTGVSQNPRHKITKRGQNVTFRCDPISEHNRLYWYRQTLGQGPEFLTYFQNEAQLEKSRLLSDRFSAERPKGSFSTLEIQRTEQGDSAMYLCASSLAGHTDTQYFGPGTRLTVL.

The chain links TRBV2 to TRBJ2-7, with D tentatively TRBD2 (5 bases). V lost 7 bases, J lost 3 bases, and 19 bases lay in between. The CDR3 covers 15 residues. Germline-derived CDR1 and CDR2 are SNHLY and FYNNEI. The CDR3 DNA reads as TGTGCCAGCACCGGAGTGCTACTAGTCTTCTACGAGCAGTACTTC. Translation: CASTGVLLVFYEQYF. The full variable domain, its missing parts supplied by reference TRBV2 and TRBJ2-7, is EPEVTQTPSHQVTQMGQEVILRCVPISNHLYFYWYRQILGQKVEFLVSFYNNEISEKSEIFDDQFSVERPDGSNFTLKIRSTKLEDSAMYFCASTGVLLVFYEQYFGPGTRLTVT.

The V call is TRBV30, the J call TRBJ2-1; 7 nucleotides line up with TRBD2. The germline gives CDR1 GTSNPN, CDR2 SVGIG (reference sequence). The V and J ends lost 4 bases and 5 bases, in that order; junction bases with no gene match: 11. The CDR3 spans 15 residues. The DNA for the CDR3 is TGTGCCTGGACCCACCTGGACGGGAGGAACAATGAGCAGTTCTTC. Amino acid sequence: CAWTHLDGRNNEQFF.

This clone was seen only a few times. J is TRBJ1-4 and V is TRBV4-2; D is uncertain. Germline loops: CDR1 LGHNA, CDR2 YNFKEQ. The CDR3 has 12 residues. V was trimmed by 2 bases and J by 11 bases, leaving 9 bases between them. DNA for the CDR3: TGTGCCAGCAGCCAACAACAGACGAAACTGTTTTTT. This codes for CASSQQQTKLFF.

CDR3 amino acids: CASRELRGASSDTQYF. The CDR3, as DNA: TGTGCAAGTCGGGAACTGAGGGGTGCTAGCTCAGATACGCAGTATTTT. The rearrangement uses TRBV12-2 and TRBJ2-3. TRBV12-2 is flagged as a pseudogene. The CDR3 runs 16 residues.

CDR3 in amino acids: CASSATDPYEQYF. As DNA, the CDR3 is TGTGCCAGCAGTGCGACAGACCCCTACGAGCAGTACTTC. J is TRBJ2-7 and V is TRBV6-1; the D gene is possibly TRBD1 (5 bases). The germline V gene encodes CDR1 MNHNS and CDR2 SASEGT. The CDR3 sequence is 13 residues long. V gave up 4 bases and J gave up 2 bases, with 9 bases separating them.

The gene calls are TRBV6-1 and TRBJ2-7; D gene unclear. CDR1 and CDR2 (germline): MNHNS, SASEGT. The CDR3 loop spans 12 amino acids. Trimming removed 3 bases from V and 4 bases from J, with 7 bases in between. CDR3: CASSDFQYEQYF. The CDR3 nucleotides are TGTGCCAGCAGTGATTTTCAGTACGAGCAGTACTTC.

This clone was counted only a few times. The genes are TRBV30 and TRBJ1-5; D is unclear. Germline loops: CDR1 GTSNPN, CDR2 SVGIG (reference sequence). CDR3 length: 14 residues. With 1 base removed from V and 0 bases from J, the gap between germline ends came to 7 bases. The CDR3, as DNA: TGTGCCTGGAGTGCGGGGAATAGCAATCAGCCCCAGCATTTT. This gives the protein CAWSAGNSNQPQHF.

The V call is TRBV21-1, the J call TRBJ2-3. TRBV21-1 is termed a pseudogene. The CDR3 consists of 14 residues. The CDR3 DNA follows: TGTGCCAGCAGCAAAGTCAGCACCGGCGATACGCAGTATTTT. This gives the protein CASSKVSTGDTQYF.

This chain links TRBV5-1 with TRBJ2-7; 9 bases agree with TRBD1. This CDR3 contains 19 residues. The V gene end was trimmed by 4 bases and the J gene end by 0 bases; junction bases not matched to a gene: 17. Germline values: CDR1 SGHRS, CDR2 YFSETQ. The chain's CDR3 is CASSPFYRGLTLSSYEQYF. As DNA, the CDR3 is TGCGCCAGCAGCCCGTTTTACAGGGGGCTCACTCTCAGCTCCTACGAGCAGTACTTC.

The V and J genes are TRBV27 and TRBJ1-1, with D uncertain. V was cut by 1 base and J by 1 base, with 4 bases left in between. The CDR3 spans 13 residues. Germline lookup yields CDR1 MNHEY and CDR2 SMNVEV (reference sequence). CDR3 in DNA: TGTGCCAGCAGTTTATTCGGGAACACTGAAGCTTTCTTT. This translates into CASSLFGNTEAFF.

The chain uses TRBV25-1 and TRBJ1-2, with D hard to call. V gave up 4 bases and J gave up 0 bases, with 9 bases separating them. This CDR3 has 14 amino acids. Germline-derived CDR1 and CDR2 are MGHDK and SYGVNS. The CDR3 DNA reads as TGTGCCAGCAGTGGGGCCAGGACTAACTATGGCTACACCTTC. It encodes CASSGARTNYGYTF.

The CDR3 sequence is CASSEVVDTQETQYF. Here the CDR3 DNA reads TGTGCCAGCAGTGAAGTCGTGGATACCCAAGAGACCCAGTACTTC. The rearrangement uses TRBV6-1 and TRBJ2-5; unclear D gene. Germline lookup yields CDR1 MNHNS and CDR2 SASEGT. V was cut by 1 base and J by 1 base, with 10 bases left in between. The CDR3 is made up of 15 amino acids.

Of note for this clone: In the same sample, other DNA sequences code for this CDR3. CDR3 sequence (DNA): TGTGCCAGCAGCTTCCCAACTAGCGGAACGAACACCGGGGAGCTGTTTTTT. It codes for CASSFPTSGTNTGELFF. The chain links TRBV5-8 to TRBJ2-2, with 8 nucleotides matching TRBD2. J was trimmed by 0 bases and V by 2 bases; bases with no gene match: 6. The germline CDR1 and CDR2 sequences are SGHTS and YDEGEE. This CDR3 comprises 17 residues.

The chain uses TRBV5-6 and TRBJ2-5; 8 nucleotides align to TRBD1. CDR1 SGHDT and CDR2 YYEEEE come from the germline V gene. Trimming at V came to 0 bases and at J to 4 bases, leaving 8 bases not matched to a gene. This CDR3 has 16 residues. DNA of the CDR3: TGTGCCAGCAGCTTGGATTTGGCAGGGGGCGGAGAGACCCAGTACTTC. Translating it yields CASSLDLAGGGETQYF.

This chain connects TRBV5-4 to TRBJ2-5; D unresolved. V gave up 4 bases and J gave up 3 bases, with 10 bases separating them. The CDR3 is 13 amino acids. Germline V gene lookup returns CDR1 SGHNT and CDR2 YYREEE (reference sequence). The CDR3 DNA sequence: TGTGCCAGCAGCCATGCCAGCGAAGAGACCCAGTACTTC. It translates to CASSHASEETQYF.

The V call is TRBV30, the J call TRBJ2-4; 8 nucleotides line up with TRBD2. The CDR3 is 14 amino acids. V gave up 6 bases and J gave up 9 bases; unmatched junction bases: 13. From germline, CDR1 is GTSNPN and CDR2 SVGIG (reference sequence). The CDR3 DNA reads TGTGCCTGCACTGAGGTGGACAGCGGGGGCATTCAGTACTTC. Its protein is CACTEVDSGGIQYF.

The rearrangement joins TRBV6-1 to TRBJ1-1; D remains unclear. The V end lost 6 bases, the J end lost 2 bases, and 13 bases lay between the germline ends. The CDR3 extends over 14 amino acids. Germline V gene data show CDR1 as MNHNS and CDR2 as SASEGT. The CDR3 protein is CASSLGPENTEAFF. CDR3 bases: TGTGCCAGCAGCCTTGGACCGGAAAACACTGAAGCTTTCTTT.

V usage is TRBV18 and J usage is TRBJ2-7, with no clear D. V was clipped by 4 bases and J by 1 base, with 14 bases between them. This CDR3 spans 15 amino acids. From germline, CDR1 is KGHSH and CDR2 LQKENI. CDR3 sequence: CASSQVVYISYEQYF. DNA for the CDR3: TGTGCCAGCTCACAAGTAGTGTATATTTCCTACGAGCAGTACTTC.

CDR3 sequence: CASSDSRRVNTGELFF. The CDR3 DNA is TGTGCCAGCAGTGACTCGAGGCGGGTGAACACCGGGGAGCTGTTTTTT. The chain carries TRBV6-4 and TRBJ2-2; TRBD2 is a possible D gene (5 bases). There are 16 residues in the CDR3. Trimming took off 0 bases at V and 1 base at J, with 9 bases between the two ends. Germline-derived CDR1 and CDR2 are MRHNA and SNTAGT.

The chain couples TRBV5-1 to TRBJ2-1, with D perhaps assigned TRBD1 or TRBD2 (5 bases each). Looked up from germline, CDR1 is SGHRS and CDR2 is YFSETQ. V was pared by 4 bases and J by 6 bases, with 20 bases between. The CDR3 sequence is 16 residues long. In nucleotides, the CDR3 is TGCGCCAGCAGCCCAACTGCCGGGACCAGCCGCAATGAGCAGTTCTTC. It yields the protein CASSPTAGTSRNEQFF.

This clone appeared once. The chain recombines TRBV9 with TRBJ2-7; possible D gene TRBD2, 6 bases. This CDR3 contains 16 residues. Trimming shortened V by 2 bases and J by 1 base, and 16 bases separated the two germline ends. Germline V gene data show CDR1 as SGDLS and CDR2 as YYNGEE. Here the CDR3 DNA reads TGTGCCAGCAGCGTCGCCCCGGGACTCGGGTCCTACGAGCAGTACTTC. Its protein product is CASSVAPGLGSYEQYF.

The rearrangement links TRBV7-3 to TRBJ1-5; no clear D gene. CDR1 is SGHTA and CDR2 is FQGTGA in the germline V gene. The CDR3 is 14 amino acids. The ends were cut back, 5 bases at V and 9 bases at J, with 17 bases in the middle. Here the CDR3 reads CASSARAGPGPQHF. The CDR3, as DNA: TGTGCCAGCAGCGCTCGGGCCGGACCAGGGCCCCAGCATTTT.

There are a few counts of this clone. The chain joins TRBV9 to TRBJ2-1; D gene unclear. Trimming shortened V by 0 bases and J by 5 bases, and 9 bases separated the two germline ends. The germline V gene encodes CDR1 SGDLS and CDR2 YYNGEE. The CDR3 totals 14 residues. DNA of the CDR3: TGTGCCAGCAGCGTAGCTAGACTCCACAATGAGCAGTTCTTC. Protein product: CASSVARLHNEQFF.

The sample holds one count of this clone. V usage is TRBV10-2 and J usage is TRBJ2-7; D is undetermined. This CDR3 is built from 14 residues. CDR1 is WSHSY, CDR2 SAAADI, per germline. Trimming cost V 0 bases and J 0 bases, with 6 bases left between them. In DNA form, the CDR3 reads TGCGCCAGCAGTGAGTCAGGCCGCTCCTACGAGCAGTACTTC. It translates to CASSESGRSYEQYF.

This rearrangement joins TRBV19 to TRBJ2-7; TRBD1 aligns across 9 bases. Germline loops: CDR1 LNHDA, CDR2 SQIVND (reference sequence). Trimming removed 5 bases from V and 6 bases from J; junction bases left unmatched: 8. This CDR3 is built from 14 residues. CDR3 sequence reads: CASSAWGTGFEQYF. The DNA of the CDR3 is TGTGCCAGTAGTGCATGGGGGACAGGGTTCGAGCAGTACTTC.